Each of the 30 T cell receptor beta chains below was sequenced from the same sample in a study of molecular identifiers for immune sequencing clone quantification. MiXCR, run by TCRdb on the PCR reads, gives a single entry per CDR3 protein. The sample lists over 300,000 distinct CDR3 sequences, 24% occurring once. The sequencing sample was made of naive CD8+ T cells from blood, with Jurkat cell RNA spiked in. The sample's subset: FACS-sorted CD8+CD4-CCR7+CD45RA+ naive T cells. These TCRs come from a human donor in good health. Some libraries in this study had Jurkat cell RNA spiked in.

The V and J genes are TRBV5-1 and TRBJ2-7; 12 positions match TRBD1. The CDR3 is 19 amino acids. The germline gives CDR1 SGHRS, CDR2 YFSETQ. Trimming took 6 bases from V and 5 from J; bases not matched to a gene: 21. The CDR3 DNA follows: TGCGCCAGCACGCATGAAGCTTGGGAGGGGACAGGGGGCCCCCACGAGCAGTACTTC. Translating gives CASTHEAWEGTGGPHEQYF.

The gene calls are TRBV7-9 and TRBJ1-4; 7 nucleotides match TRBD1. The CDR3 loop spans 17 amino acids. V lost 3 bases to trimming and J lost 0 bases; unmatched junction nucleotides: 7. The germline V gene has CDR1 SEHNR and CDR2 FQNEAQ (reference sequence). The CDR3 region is CASSFTGEGTTNEKLFF. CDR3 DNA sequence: TGTGCCAGCAGCTTTACAGGGGAGGGGACAACTAATGAAAAACTGTTTTTT.

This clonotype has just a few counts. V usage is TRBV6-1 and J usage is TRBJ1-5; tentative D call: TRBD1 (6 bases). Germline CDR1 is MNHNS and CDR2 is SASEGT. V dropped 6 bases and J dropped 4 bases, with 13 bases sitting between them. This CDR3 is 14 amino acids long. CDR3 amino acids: CASRMGAANQPQHF. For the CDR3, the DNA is TGTGCCAGCAGGATGGGGGCAGCTAATCAGCCCCAGCATTTT.

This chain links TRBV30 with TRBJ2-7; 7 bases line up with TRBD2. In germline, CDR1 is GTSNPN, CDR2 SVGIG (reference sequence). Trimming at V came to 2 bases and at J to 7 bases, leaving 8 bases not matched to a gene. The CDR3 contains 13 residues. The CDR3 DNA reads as TGTGCCTGGAGTCTGTGGGCGGGAGCAGAGCAGTACTTC. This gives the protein CAWSLWAGAEQYF.

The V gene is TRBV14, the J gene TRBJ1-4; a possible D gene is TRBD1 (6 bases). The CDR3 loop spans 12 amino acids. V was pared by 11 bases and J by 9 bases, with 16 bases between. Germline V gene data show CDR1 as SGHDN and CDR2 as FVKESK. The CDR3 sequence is CAAGGHWKKLFF. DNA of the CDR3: TGTGCCGCCGGGGGGCATTGGAAAAAACTGTTTTTT.

The CDR3: CASSYTGTPPSNEQFF. The DNA for the CDR3 is TGTGCCAGCAGTTACACCGGGACTCCACCCAGCAATGAGCAGTTCTTC. The chain couples TRBV6-5 to TRBJ2-1; a weak D match, TRBD2 (6 bases). The CDR3 runs 16 residues. CDR1 is MNHEY and CDR2 is SVGAGI in the germline V gene. The V end was cut by 2 bases, the J end by 6 bases, with 17 bases between.

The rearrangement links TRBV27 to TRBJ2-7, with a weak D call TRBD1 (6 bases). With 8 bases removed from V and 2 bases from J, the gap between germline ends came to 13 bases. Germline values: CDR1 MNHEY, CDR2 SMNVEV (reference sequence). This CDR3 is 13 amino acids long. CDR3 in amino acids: CASGIQGAYEQYF. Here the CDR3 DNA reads TGTGCCAGCGGTATACAGGGAGCCTACGAGCAGTACTTC.

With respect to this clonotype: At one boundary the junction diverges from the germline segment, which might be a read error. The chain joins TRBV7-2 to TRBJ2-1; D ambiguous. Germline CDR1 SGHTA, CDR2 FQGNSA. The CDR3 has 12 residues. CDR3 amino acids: CASSYKASEQLF. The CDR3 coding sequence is TGTGCCAGCAGCTACAAGGCATCTGAGCAGTTATTC.

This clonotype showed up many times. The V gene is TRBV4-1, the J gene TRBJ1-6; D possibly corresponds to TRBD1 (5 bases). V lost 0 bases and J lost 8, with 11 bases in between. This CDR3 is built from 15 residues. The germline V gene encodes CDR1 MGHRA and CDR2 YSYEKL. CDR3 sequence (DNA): TGCGCCAGCAGCCAAGATAAGGGCAGGGATTCACCCCTCCACTTT. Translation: CASSQDKGRDSPLHF.

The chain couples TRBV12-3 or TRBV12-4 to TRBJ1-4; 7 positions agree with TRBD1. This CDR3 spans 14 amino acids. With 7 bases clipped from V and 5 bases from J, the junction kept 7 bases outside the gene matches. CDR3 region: CASTEQGRNEKLFF. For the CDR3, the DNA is TGTGCCAGCACCGAACAGGGGAGGAATGAAAAACTGTTTTTT.

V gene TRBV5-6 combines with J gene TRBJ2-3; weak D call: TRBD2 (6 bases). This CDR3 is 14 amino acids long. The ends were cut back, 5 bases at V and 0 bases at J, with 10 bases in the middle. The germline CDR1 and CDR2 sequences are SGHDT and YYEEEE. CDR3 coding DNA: TGTGCCAGCAGATTAGGGAGGAGCACAGATACGCAGTATTTT. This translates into CASRLGRSTDTQYF.

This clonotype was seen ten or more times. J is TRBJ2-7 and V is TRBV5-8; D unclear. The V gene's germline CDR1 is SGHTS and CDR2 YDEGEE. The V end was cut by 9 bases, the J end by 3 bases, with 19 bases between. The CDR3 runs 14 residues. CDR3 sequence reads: CATVPLKLVYEQYF. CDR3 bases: TGTGCCACCGTCCCCCTAAAGTTAGTCTACGAGCAGTACTTC.

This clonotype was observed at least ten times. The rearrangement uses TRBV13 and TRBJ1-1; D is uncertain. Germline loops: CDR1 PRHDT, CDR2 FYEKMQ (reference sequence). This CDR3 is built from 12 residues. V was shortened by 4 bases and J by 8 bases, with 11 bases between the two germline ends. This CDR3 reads CASSSIEKEAFF. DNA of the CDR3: TGTGCCAGCAGCTCTATAGAGAAGGAAGCTTTCTTT.

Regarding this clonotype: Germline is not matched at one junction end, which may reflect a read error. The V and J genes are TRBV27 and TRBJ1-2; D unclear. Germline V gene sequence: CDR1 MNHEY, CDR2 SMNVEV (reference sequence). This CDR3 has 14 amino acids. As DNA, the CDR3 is TGTGCCAGCGGTTTCTGGGGAACTAACTATGGCTACACCTTC. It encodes CASGFWGTNYGYTF.

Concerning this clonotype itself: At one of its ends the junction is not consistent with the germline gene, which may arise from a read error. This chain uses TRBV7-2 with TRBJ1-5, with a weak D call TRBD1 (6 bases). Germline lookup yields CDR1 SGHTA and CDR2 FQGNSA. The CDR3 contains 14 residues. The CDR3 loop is CASSPVITGQPQRF. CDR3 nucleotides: TGTGCCAGCAGCCCCGTAATCACAGGACAGCCCCAGCGTTTT.

For the CDR3, the DNA is TGCAGCTTCTGGACAGGGAAGGGCGAGCAGTTCTTC. Its translation: CSFWTGKGEQFF. The chain links TRBV29-1 to TRBJ2-1; 8 bases agree with TRBD1. The CDR3 is 12 residues long. Germline-derived CDR1 and CDR2 are SQVTM and ANQGSEA. Unmatched junction bases numbered 10, after V lost 8 bases and J lost 10 bases.

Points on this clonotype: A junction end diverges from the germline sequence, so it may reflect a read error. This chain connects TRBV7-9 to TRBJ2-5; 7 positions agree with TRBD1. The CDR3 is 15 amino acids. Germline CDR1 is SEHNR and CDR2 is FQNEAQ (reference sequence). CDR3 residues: CASSPRDRLQETQCF. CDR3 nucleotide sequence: TGTGCCAGCAGCCCCAGGGACAGACTCCAAGAGACCCAGTGCTTC.

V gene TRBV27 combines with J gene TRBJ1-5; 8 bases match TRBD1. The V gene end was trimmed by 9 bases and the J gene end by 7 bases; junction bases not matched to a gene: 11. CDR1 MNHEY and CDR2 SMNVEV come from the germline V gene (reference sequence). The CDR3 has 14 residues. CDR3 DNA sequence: TGTGCCAGTAGTCAGGCAGGGGGCGGACAGCCCCAGCATTTT. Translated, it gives CASSQAGGGQPQHF.

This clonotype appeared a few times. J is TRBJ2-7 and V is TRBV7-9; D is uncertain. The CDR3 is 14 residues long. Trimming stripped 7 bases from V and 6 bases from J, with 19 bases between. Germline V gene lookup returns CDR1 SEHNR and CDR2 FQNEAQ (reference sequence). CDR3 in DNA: TGTGCCAGCATGAGCCAAGGTCAAAGGGTCGAGCAGTACTTC. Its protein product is CASMSQGQRVEQYF.

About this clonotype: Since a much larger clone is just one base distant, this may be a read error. In DNA form, the CDR3 reads TGTGCCGGCGGACGGCCGGGAACTGAAGCTTTCTTT. This gives the protein CAGGRPGTEAFF. The chain joins TRBV2 to TRBJ1-1; D unclear. Looked up from germline, CDR1 is SNHLY and CDR2 is FYNNEI. Trimming took 11 bases from V and 5 from J, leaving 15 bases between them. The CDR3 has 12 amino acids.

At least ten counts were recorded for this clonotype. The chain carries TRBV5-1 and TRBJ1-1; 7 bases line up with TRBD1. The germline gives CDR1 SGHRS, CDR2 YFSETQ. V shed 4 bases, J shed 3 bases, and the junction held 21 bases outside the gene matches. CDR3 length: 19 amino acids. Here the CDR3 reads CASSLRGARQGPGDTEAFF. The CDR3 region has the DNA TGCGCCAGCAGCCTCAGGGGCGCGCGACAGGGTCCGGGGGACACTGAAGCTTTCTTT.

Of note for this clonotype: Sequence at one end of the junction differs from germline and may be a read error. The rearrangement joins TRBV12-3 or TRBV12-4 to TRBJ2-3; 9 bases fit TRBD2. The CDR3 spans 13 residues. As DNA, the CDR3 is TGTGCCTCCCGCGGGGGGGAGGGAGATGCGCAGTATTTT. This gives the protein CASRGGEGDAQYF.

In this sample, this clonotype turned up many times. The CDR3 bases are TGCGCCAGCACCCCCGGGCCGTATGAGCAGTTCTTC. It yields the protein CASTPGPYEQFF. This chain links TRBV5-1 with TRBJ2-1; D is ambiguous. This CDR3 comprises 12 residues. V lost 6 bases, J lost 8 bases, and 12 bases lay in between. The V gene's germline CDR1 is SGHRS and CDR2 YFSETQ.

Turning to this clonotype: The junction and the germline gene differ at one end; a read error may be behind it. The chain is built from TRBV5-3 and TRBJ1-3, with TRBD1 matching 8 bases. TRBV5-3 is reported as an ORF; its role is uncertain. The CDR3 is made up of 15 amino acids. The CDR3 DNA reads TGTGCCAGCTTCCAGGGGGCCACCTCTGGAAACACCGTATATTTT. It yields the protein CASFQGATSGNTVYF.

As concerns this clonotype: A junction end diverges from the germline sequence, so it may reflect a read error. CDR3 nucleotides: TGTGCCGGCAGTAAGCTTACTAGCGGGGCTAGCACAGATACGCAGTATTTT. This codes for CAGSKLTSGASTDTQYF. The genes are TRBV13 and TRBJ2-3, with TRBD2 identical over 10 bases. Germline V gene sequence: CDR1 PRHDT, CDR2 FYEKMQ (reference sequence). The CDR3 runs 17 residues.

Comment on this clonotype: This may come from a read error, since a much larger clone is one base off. This chain's CDR3 is CARSVFGNTEAFF. Written as DNA, the CDR3 is TGTGCCAGAAGCGTATTCGGTAACACTGAAGCTTTCTTT. The chain has TRBV9 and TRBJ1-1; D not certain. This CDR3 is built from 13 residues. Germline V gene sequence: CDR1 SGDLS, CDR2 YYNGEE. Looking up the rest from reference TRBV9 and TRBJ1-1 gives the full variable domain: DSGVTQTPKHLITATGQRVTLRCSPRSGDLSVYWYQQSLDQGLQFLIQYYNGEERAKGNILERFSAQQFPDLHSELNLSSLELGDSALYFCARSVFGNTEAFFGQGTRLTVV.

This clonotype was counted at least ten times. The CDR3 DNA sequence: TGTGCCAGCAGCAACAGGGGGGTGGAAGATACGCAGTATTTT. This encodes CASSNRGVEDTQYF. This chain links TRBV13 with TRBJ2-3, with 8 positions matching TRBD1. Germline CDR1 reads PRHDT; CDR2 reads FYEKMQ (reference sequence). The ends lost 5 bases at V and 5 bases at J; junction bases unmatched: 6. The CDR3 contains 14 residues.

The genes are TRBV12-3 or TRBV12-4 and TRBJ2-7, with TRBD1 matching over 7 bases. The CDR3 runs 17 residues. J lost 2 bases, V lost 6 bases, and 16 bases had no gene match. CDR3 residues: CASSRPEQGTPTYEQYF. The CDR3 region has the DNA TGTGCCAGCAGCCGCCCCGAACAGGGGACCCCCACCTACGAGCAGTACTTC.

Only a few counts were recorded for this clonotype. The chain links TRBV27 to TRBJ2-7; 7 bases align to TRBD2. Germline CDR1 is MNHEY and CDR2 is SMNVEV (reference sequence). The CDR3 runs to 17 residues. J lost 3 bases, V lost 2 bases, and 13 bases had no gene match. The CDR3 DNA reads TGTGCCAGCAGTTTAAACGTCGGTAGCGGGCCATTCTACGAGCAGTACTTC. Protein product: CASSLNVGSGPFYEQYF.

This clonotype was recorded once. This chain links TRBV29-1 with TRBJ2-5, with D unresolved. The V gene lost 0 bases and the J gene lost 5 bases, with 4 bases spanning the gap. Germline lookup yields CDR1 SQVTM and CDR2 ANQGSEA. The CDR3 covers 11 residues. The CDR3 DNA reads TGCAGCGTTGAAGATAGGGAGACCCAGTACTTC. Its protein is CSVEDRETQYF.